This TCR beta chain stems from a study of blood T cell dynamics during melanoma immunotherapy. Generated by immunoSEQ multiplex PCR, the TCRdb table keeps only in-frame clones and is missing some. The table has about 10,000 clones, less than 90% seen once. Stated time point: week 3, after first cycle of checkpoint inhibitor. The CDR3 loop spans 11 amino acids. Germline CDR1 is KGHSH and CDR2 is LQKENI. Trimming shortened V by 10 bases and J by 4 bases, and 8 bases separated the two germline ends. The clonotype was recovered from a human donor with melanoma. The material was blood, obtained from a patient treated with checkpoint blockade. This chain joins TRBV18 and TRBJ1-3; no clear D gene. CDR3 sequence reads: CAIPRGNTIYF. In nucleotides, the CDR3 is TGTGCCATCCCCCGGGGAAACACCATATATTTT. The full variable domain, rest sourced from reference TRBV18 and TRBJ1-3, is NAGVMQNPRHLVRRRGQEARLRCSPMKGHSHVYWYRQLPEEGLKFMVYLQKENIIDESGMPKERFSAEFPKEGPSILRIQQVVRGDSAAYFCAIPRGNTIYFGEGSWLTVV.